This TCR beta chain is from a study of OX40 agonist ivuxolimab in advanced cancers. The CDR3 runs to 11 residues. Germline lookup yields CDR1 SGHTA and CDR2 FQGNSA. The V end was cut by 5 bases, the J end by 3 bases, with 5 bases between. Sequencing used immunoSEQ multiplex PCR; TCRdb keeps in-frame clones, though not all of them. This repertoire shows roughly 71,000 clones, 70% to 80% found once; its top ten account for 1.6%. As to this clone: Its antigen remains unknown.

Notes on the study in general: No determination was made of the antigen specificity of the expanded peripheral T cells.

This chain uses TRBV7-2 with TRBJ2-7; D remains ambiguous. The TCR comes from an adult with an advanced solid tumor such as melanoma, head and neck, liver or kidney cancer. The sample here was CD4+ or CD8+ T cells sorted from blood, taken in a trial of the OX40 agonist ivuxolimab. The CDR3 DNA sequence: TGTGCCAGCAGCCTTAACTACGAGCAGTACTTC. Protein product: CASSLNYEQYF.